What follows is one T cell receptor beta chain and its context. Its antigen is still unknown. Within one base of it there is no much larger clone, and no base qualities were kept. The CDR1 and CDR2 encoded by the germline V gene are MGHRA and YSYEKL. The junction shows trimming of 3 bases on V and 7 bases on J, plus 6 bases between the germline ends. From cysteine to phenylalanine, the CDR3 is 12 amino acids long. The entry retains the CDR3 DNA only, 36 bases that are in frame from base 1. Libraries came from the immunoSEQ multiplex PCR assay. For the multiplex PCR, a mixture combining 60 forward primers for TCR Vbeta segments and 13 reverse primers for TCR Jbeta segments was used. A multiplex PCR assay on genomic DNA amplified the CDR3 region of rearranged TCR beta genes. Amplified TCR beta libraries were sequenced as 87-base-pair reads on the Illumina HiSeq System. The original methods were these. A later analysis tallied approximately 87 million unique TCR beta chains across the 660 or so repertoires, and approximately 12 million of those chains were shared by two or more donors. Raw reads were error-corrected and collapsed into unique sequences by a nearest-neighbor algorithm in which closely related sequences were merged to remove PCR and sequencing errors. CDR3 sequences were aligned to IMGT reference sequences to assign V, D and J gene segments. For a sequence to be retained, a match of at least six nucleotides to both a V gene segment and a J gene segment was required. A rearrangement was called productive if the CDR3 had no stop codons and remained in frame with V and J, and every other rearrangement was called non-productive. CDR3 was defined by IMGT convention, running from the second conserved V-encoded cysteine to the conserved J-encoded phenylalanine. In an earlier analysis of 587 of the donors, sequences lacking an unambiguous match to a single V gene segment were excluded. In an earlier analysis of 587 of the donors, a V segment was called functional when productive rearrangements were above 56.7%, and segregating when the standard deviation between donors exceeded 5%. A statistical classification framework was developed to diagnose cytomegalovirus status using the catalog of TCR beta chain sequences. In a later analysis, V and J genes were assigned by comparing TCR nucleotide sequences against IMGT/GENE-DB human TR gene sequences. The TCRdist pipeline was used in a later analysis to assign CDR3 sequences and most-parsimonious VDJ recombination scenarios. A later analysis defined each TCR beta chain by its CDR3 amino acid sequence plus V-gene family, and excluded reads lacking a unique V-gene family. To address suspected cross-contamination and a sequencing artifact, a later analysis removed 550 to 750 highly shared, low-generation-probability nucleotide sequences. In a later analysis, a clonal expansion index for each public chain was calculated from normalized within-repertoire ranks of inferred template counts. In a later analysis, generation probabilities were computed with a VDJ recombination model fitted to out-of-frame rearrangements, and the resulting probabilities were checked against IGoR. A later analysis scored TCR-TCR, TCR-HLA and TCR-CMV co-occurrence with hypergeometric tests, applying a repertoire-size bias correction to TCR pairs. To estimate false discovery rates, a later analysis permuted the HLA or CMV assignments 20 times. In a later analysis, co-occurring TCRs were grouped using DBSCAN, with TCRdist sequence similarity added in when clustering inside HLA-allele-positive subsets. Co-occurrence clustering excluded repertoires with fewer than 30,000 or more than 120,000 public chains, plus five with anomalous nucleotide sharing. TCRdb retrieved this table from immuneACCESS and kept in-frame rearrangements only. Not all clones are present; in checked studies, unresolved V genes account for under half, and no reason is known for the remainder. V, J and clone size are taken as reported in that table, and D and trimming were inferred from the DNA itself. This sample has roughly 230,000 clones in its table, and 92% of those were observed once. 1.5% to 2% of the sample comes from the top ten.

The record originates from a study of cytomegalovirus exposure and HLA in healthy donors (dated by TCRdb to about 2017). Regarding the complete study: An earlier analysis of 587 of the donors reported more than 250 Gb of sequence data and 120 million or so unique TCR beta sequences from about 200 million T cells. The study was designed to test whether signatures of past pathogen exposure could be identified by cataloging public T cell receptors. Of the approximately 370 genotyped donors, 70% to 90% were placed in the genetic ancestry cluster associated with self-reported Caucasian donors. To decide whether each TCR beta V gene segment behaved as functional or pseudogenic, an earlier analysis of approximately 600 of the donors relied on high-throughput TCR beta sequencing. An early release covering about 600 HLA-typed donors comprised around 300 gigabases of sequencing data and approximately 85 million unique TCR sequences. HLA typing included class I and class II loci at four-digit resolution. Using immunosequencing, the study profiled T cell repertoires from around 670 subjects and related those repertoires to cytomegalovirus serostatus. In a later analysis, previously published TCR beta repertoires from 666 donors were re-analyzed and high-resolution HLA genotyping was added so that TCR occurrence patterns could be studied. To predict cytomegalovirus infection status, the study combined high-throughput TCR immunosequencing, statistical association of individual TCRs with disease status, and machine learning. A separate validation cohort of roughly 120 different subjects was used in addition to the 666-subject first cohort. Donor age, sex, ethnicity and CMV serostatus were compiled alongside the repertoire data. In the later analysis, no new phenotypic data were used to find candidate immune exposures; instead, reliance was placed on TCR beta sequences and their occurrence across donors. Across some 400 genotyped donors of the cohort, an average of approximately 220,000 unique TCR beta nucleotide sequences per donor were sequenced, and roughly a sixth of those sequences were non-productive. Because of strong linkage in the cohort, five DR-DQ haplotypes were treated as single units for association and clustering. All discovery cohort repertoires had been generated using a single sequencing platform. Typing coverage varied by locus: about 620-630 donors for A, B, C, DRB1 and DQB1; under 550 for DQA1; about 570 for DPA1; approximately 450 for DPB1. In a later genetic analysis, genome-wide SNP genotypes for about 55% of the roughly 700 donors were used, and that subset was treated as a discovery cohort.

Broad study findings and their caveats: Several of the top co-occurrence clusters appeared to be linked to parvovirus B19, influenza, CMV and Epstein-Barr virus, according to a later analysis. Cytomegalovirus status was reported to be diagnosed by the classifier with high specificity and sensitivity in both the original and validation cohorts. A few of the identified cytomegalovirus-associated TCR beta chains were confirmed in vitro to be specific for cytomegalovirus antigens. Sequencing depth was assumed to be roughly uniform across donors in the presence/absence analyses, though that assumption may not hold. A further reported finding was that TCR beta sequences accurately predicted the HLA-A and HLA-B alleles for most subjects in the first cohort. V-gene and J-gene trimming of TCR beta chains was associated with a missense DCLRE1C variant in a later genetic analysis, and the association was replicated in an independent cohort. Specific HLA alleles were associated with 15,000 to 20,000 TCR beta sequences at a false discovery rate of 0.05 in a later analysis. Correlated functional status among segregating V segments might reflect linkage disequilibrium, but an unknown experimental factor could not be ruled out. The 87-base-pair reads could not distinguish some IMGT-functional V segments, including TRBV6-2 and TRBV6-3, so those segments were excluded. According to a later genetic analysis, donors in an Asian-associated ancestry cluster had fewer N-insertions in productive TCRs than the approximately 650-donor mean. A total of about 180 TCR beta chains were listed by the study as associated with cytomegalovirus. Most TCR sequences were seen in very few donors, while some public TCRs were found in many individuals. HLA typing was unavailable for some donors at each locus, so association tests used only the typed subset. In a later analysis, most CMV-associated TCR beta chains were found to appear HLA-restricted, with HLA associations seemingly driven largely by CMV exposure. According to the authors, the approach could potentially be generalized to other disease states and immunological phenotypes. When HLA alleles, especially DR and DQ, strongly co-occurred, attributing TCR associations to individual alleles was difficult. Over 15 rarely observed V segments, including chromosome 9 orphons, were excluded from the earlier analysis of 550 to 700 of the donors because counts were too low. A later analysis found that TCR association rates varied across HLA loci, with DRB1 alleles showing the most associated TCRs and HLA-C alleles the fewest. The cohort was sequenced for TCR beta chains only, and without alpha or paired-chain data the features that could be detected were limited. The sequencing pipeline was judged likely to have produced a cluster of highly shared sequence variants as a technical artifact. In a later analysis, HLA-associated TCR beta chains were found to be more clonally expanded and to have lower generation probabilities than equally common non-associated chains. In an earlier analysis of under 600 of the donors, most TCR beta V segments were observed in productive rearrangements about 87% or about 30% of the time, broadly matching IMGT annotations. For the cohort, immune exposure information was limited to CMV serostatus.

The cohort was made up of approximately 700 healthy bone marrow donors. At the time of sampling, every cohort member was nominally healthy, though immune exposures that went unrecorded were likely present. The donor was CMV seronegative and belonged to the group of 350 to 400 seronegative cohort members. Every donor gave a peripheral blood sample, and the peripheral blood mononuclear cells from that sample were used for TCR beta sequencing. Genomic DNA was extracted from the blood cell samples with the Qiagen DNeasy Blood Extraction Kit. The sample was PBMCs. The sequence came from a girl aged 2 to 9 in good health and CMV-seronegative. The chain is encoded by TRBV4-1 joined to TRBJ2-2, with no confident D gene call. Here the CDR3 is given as CASSQGDGELFF. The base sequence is TGCGCCAGCAGCCAGGGCGACGGGGAGCTGTTTTTT.